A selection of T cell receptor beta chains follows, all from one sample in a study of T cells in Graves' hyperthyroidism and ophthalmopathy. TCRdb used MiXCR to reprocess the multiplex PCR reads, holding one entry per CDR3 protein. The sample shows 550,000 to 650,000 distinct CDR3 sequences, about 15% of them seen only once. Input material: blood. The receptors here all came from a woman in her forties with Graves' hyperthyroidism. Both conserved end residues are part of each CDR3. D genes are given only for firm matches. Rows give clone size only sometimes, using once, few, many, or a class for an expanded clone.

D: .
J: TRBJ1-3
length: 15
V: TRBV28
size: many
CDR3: CASNPWGESGNTIYF
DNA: TGTGCCAGCAACCCCTGGGGGGAATCTGGAAACACCATATATTTT

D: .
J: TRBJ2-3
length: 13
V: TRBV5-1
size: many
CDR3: CASRDGMEDTQYF
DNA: TGCGCCAGCCGGGACGGGATGGAAGATACGCAGTATTTT

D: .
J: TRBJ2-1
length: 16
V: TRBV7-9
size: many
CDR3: CASSLTPGASYNEQFF
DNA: TGTGCCAGCAGCTTAACTCCGGGGGCATCCTACAATGAGCAGTTCTTC

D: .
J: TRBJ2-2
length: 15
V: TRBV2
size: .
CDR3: CASSERGPNTGELFF
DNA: TGTGCCAGCAGTGAAAGGGGACCGAACACCGGGGAGCTGTTTTTT

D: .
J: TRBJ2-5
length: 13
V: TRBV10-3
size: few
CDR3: CAISTADQETQYF
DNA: TGTGCCATCTCTACGGCCGACCAAGAGACCCAGTACTTC

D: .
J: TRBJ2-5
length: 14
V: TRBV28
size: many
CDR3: CASSLGPNRETQYF
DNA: TGTGCCAGCAGTTTAGGACCAAACCGAGAGACCCAGTACTTC

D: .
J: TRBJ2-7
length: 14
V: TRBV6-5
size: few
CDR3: CASSYLADHYEQYF
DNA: TGTGCCAGCAGTTACCTTGCAGATCACTACGAGCAGTACTTC

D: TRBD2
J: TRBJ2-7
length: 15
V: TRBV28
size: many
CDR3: CASNPLAGGPNEQYF
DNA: TGTGCCAGCAACCCATTAGCGGGAGGGCCGAACGAGCAGTACTTC

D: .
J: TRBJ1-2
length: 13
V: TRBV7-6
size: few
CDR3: CASSREEKYGYTF
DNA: TGTGCCAGCAGCCGAGAAGAGAAATATGGCTACACCTTC

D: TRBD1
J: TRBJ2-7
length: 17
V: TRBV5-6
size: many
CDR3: CASSFDELGTGFGEQYF
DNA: TGTGCCAGCAGCTTTGACGAACTCGGGACAGGGTTTGGCGAGCAGTACTTC

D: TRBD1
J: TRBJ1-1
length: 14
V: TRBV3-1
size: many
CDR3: CASSRDRGPTEAFF
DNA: TGTGCCAGCAGCAGGGACAGGGGGCCCACTGAAGCTTTCTTT

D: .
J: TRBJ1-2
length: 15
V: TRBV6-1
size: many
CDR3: CASSEASSGRYGYTF
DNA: TGTGCCAGCAGTGAAGCCTCGAGCGGGAGGTATGGCTACACCTTC

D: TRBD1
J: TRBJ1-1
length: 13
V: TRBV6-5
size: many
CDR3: CASSYRDRDEAFF
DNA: TGTGCCAGCAGTTACCGGGACAGGGATGAAGCTTTCTTT

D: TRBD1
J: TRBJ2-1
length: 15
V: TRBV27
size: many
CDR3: CASSSGTGGGYEQFF
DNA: TGTGCCAGCAGTAGCGGGACAGGGGGCGGATATGAGCAGTTCTTC

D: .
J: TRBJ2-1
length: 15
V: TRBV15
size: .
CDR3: CATSRDRGGLNEQFF
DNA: TGTGCCACCAGCAGAGATCGGGGCGGTCTGAATGAGCAGTTCTTC

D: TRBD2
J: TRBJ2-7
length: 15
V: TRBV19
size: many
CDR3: CASSRLAGVSYEQYF
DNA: TGTGCCAGTAGTCGGCTAGCGGGAGTGAGCTACGAGCAGTACTTC

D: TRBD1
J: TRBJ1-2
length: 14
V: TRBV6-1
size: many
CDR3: CASSPQGVGYGYTF
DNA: TGTGCCAGCAGCCCACAGGGGGTTGGCTATGGCTACACCTTC

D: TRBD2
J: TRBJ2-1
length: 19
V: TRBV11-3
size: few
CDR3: CASSYPLLERDHSYNEQFF
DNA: TGTGCCAGCAGCTATCCATTGCTCGAGCGGGACCACTCCTACAATGAGCAGTTCTTC

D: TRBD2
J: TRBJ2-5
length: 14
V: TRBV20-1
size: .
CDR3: CSAGLLAGGETQYF
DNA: TGCAGTGCTGGGCTACTAGCGGGAGGTGAGACCCAGTACTTC

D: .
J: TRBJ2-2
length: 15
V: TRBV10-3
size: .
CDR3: CAISEPRKSTGELFF
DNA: TGTGCCATCAGTGAGCCCCGTAAAAGCACCGGGGAGCTGTTTTTT

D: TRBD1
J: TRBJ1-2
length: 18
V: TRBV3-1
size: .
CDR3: CASRGGAGQNLTNYGYTF
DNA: TGTGCCAGCAGGGGAGGCGCGGGACAGAACCTCACTAACTATGGCTACACCTTC

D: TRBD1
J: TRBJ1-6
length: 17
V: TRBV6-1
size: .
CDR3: CASSGTGWQSGNSPLHF
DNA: TGTGCCAGCAGTGGGACAGGGTGGCAATCGGGAAATTCACCCCTCCACTTT

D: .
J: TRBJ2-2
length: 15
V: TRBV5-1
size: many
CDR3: CASSLQDVGSGELFF
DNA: TGCGCCAGCAGCCTACAAGATGTTGGGTCCGGGGAGCTGTTTTTT

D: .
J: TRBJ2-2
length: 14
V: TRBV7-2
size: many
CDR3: CASSLDSGTGELFF
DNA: TGTGCCAGCAGCTTGGACTCAGGCACCGGGGAGCTGTTTTTT

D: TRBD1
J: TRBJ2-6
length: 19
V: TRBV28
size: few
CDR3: CASSPWTGRRDSGANVLTF
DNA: TGTGCCAGCAGTCCCTGGACAGGCCGTCGGGACTCTGGGGCCAACGTCCTGACTTTC

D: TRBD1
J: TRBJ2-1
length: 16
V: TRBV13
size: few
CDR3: CASSLGTGGSYNEQFF
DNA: TGTGCCAGCAGCTTAGGGACAGGGGGATCCTACAATGAGCAGTTCTTC

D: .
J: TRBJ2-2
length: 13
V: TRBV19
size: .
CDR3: CASSRQDTGELFF
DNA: TGTGCCAGTAGTAGGCAGGACACCGGGGAGCTGTTTTTT

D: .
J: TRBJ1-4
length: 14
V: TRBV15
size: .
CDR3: CATSRQGRGEKLFF
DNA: TGTGCCACCAGCAGACAGGGGCGAGGTGAAAAACTGTTTTTT